One sample yielded the 27 T cell receptor beta chains listed below, sequenced in a study of cytomegalovirus exposure and HLA in healthy donors. The protocol was immunoSEQ multiplex PCR, while the TCRdb copy is restricted to in-frame clones and leaves out a portion. The sample lists fewer than 200,000 clones, around 82% occurring once. Sequencing input: PBMCs. These receptors all come from a woman in her late teens or twenties in good health and CMV-seropositive.

CDR3 DNA sequence: TGTGCCAGCAGTTACAACATGCAAGAGACCCAGTACTTC. Residues: CASSYNMQETQYF. The chain combines TRBV11-2 with TRBJ2-5, with no clear D. There are 13 residues in the CDR3. Germline CDR1 SGHAT, CDR2 FQNNGV. Trimming took off 6 bases at V and 2 bases at J, with 10 bases between the two ends.

CDR3 protein: CASSFTGGASNEQFF. The CDR3 coding sequence is TGTGCCAGCAGTTTTACGGGAGGGGCTAGCAATGAGCAGTTCTTC. The V gene is TRBV27, the J gene TRBJ2-1; 8 bases are a match to TRBD2. Germline CDR1 reads MNHEY; CDR2 reads SMNVEV (reference sequence). The CDR3 is 15 amino acids. Germline trimming cut 3 bases from V and 6 bases from J; bases unmatched to any gene: 7.

This chain uses TRBV6-5 with TRBJ2-1, with 9 bases fitting TRBD1. The CDR3 covers 15 residues. The ends lost 6 bases at V and 4 bases at J; junction bases unmatched: 7. CDR1 and CDR2 (germline): MNHEY, SVGAGI. This CDR3 reads CASSPGQGKYNEQFF. The CDR3 DNA sequence: TGTGCCAGCAGCCCGGGACAGGGTAAATACAATGAGCAGTTCTTC.

V usage is TRBV5-1 and J usage is TRBJ1-6; D might be TRBD1 (5 bases). Per the germline V gene, CDR1 is SGHRS and CDR2 is YFSETQ. CDR3 size: 15 residues. Trimming left V 4 bases short and J 9 bases short, with 17 bases between. The CDR3 reads CASSHDWGVSSPLHF. The CDR3 DNA follows: TGCGCCAGCAGCCACGACTGGGGGGTTTCTTCACCCCTCCACTTT.

V usage is TRBV7-8 and J usage is TRBJ1-1, with D perhaps TRBD1 (5 bases). Per germline, CDR1 SGHVS and CDR2 FQNEAQ. CDR3 length equals 14 residues. V was shortened by 2 bases and J by 5 bases, with 12 bases between the two germline ends. The CDR3 is CASSLSGRGTEAFF. CDR3 bases: TGTGCCAGCAGCTTATCAGGGCGGGGTACTGAAGCTTTCTTT.

The V gene is TRBV2, the J gene TRBJ1-5; TRBD1 agrees at 7 bases. There are 16 residues in the CDR3. With 6 bases clipped from V and 4 bases from J, the junction kept 12 bases outside the gene matches. Germline values: CDR1 SNHLY, CDR2 FYNNEI. The DNA of the CDR3 is TGTGCCAGCAGCACCATTCGGACAGGCCTAAATCAGCCCCAGCATTTT. Amino acid sequence: CASSTIRTGLNQPQHF.

The chain links TRBV2 to TRBJ2-1, with unresolved D. The germline V and J ends were trimmed by 7 bases and 6 bases, with 10 bases remaining between them. Germline CDR1 and CDR2: SNHLY and FYNNEI. This CDR3 has 12 amino acids. The CDR3 loop is CASNGFGNEQFF. The CDR3 bases are TGTGCCAGCAACGGGTTCGGCAATGAGCAGTTCTTC.

V usage is TRBV21-1 and J usage is TRBJ2-7; the D call in the table, TRBD1, was not verified against the DNA. TRBV21-1 is a pseudogene locus. There are 15 residues in the CDR3. The DNA for the CDR3 is TGTGCCAGCAGCAAAGGGACAGGGACCTCCTACGAGCAGTACTTC. Protein sequence: CASSKGTGTSYEQYF.

In this sample, this clone turned up once. The rearrangement uses TRBV6-1 and TRBJ2-7; D is uncertain. Germline CDR1 reads MNHNS; CDR2 reads SASEGT. The CDR3 extends over 14 amino acids. V lost 1 base and J lost 3, with 10 bases in between. CDR3 amino acids: CASSEVTVVYEQYF. As DNA, the CDR3 is TGTGCCAGCAGTGAAGTTACAGTTGTCTACGAGCAGTACTTC.

About this clone itself: Other nucleotide sequences from this sample produce the same CDR3. The CDR3 nucleotides read TGTGCCAGCAGCCAGGGGTCCAATCAGCCCCAGCATTTT. It specifies CASSQGSNQPQHF. V gene TRBV6-5 combines with J gene TRBJ1-5; tentatively, D is TRBD1 (6 bases). The CDR3 is 13 residues long. V shed 6 bases and J shed 3 bases, with 9 bases lying between them. Germline V gene lookup returns CDR1 MNHEY and CDR2 SVGAGI.

V gene TRBV19 combines with J gene TRBJ1-4, with TRBD1 as a possible D gene (5 bases). The germline V gene has CDR1 LNHDA and CDR2 SQIVND (reference sequence). V lost 11 bases and J 2 bases, leaving 24 bases between the germline ends. The length of the CDR3 is 17 residues. The CDR3 nucleotides are TGTGCCTCACCTCCCCCGGGACTACTACCTACTAATGAAAAACTGTTTTTT. Its translation is CASPPPGLLPTNEKLFF.

The rearrangement joins TRBV5-5 to TRBJ1-2; possibly TRBD1 for D (6 bases). Germline V gene data show CDR1 as SGHKS and CDR2 as YYEKEE (reference sequence). Trimming took off 4 bases at V and 3 bases at J, with 10 bases between the two ends. The CDR3 extends over 13 amino acids. Here the CDR3 reads CASSPNRDYGYTF. The CDR3 nucleotides are TGTGCCAGCAGCCCAAACAGGGACTATGGCTACACCTTC.

The gene calls are TRBV19 and TRBJ1-2, with 7 bases lining up with TRBD1. Unmatched junction bases numbered 16, after V lost 9 bases and J lost 3 bases. This CDR3 has 16 amino acids. The germline gives CDR1 LNHDA, CDR2 SQIVND (reference sequence). The CDR3 nucleotides are TGTGCCAGCATGGGGACAGCGGACGCACCTCACTATGGCTACACCTTC. Translating gives CASMGTADAPHYGYTF.

The chain carries TRBV27 and TRBJ1-3, with TRBD1 as a possible D gene (5 bases). Trimming shortened V by 5 bases and J by 1 base, and 9 bases separated the two germline ends. There are 14 residues in the CDR3. Germline V lookup: CDR1 MNHEY, CDR2 SMNVEV (reference sequence). The CDR3: CASSIGGSGNTIYF. The CDR3 DNA reads as TGTGCCAGCAGTATCGGGGGTTCTGGAAACACCATATATTTT.

The J gene is TRBJ2-1, the V gene TRBV7-7; TRBD2 is a possible D gene (7 bases). Trimming left V 5 bases short and J 3 bases short, with 20 bases between. This CDR3 comprises 17 residues. Germline CDR1 SSHAT, CDR2 FNYEAQ (reference sequence). CDR3 region: CASSPTTAGADYNEQFF. Written as DNA, the CDR3 is TGTGCCAGCAGCCCGACGACCGCGGGGGCCGACTACAATGAGCAGTTCTTC.

The rearrangement uses TRBV18 and TRBJ1-2; 12 bases agree with TRBD1. The V segment lost 1 base and the J segment 8 bases; nucleotides outside the gene matches: 5. The CDR3 spans 15 residues. Germline loops: CDR1 KGHSH, CDR2 LQKENI. This chain's CDR3 is CASSPLGTGGQGYTF. CDR3 nucleotides: TGTGCCAGCTCACCACTTGGGACAGGGGGCCAAGGCTACACCTTC. Supplemented by reference TRBV18 and TRBJ1-2, the full variable domain reads NAGVMQNPRHLVRRRGQEARLRCSPMKGHSHVYWYRQLPEEGLKFMVYLQKENIIDESGMPKERFSAEFPKEGPSILRIQQVVRGDSAAYFCASSPLGTGGQGYTFGSGTRLTVV.

The rearrangement links TRBV10-3 to TRBJ2-2; D perhaps matches TRBD1 (6 bases). From germline, CDR1 is ENHRY and CDR2 SYGVKD. The length of the CDR3 is 14 residues. With 7 bases removed from V and 0 bases from J, the gap between germline ends came to 9 bases. The CDR3 nucleotides read TGTGCCATCAAGGACAGCGCGAACACCGGGGAGCTGTTTTTT. This sequence encodes CAIKDSANTGELFF.

The chain uses TRBV7-2 and TRBJ1-6; no reliable D call. The CDR3 is made up of 14 amino acids. V was cut by 5 bases and J by 9 bases, with 14 bases left in between. CDR1 SGHTA and CDR2 FQGNSA come from the germline V gene. The CDR3 region has the DNA TGTGCCAGCAGCCGTACACGGGTTGGTTCACCCCTCCACTTT. It translates to CASSRTRVGSPLHF.

The chain carries TRBV9 and TRBJ2-5; 11 positions agree with TRBD2. V lost 0 bases and J lost 1; bases outside the gene matches: 8. The CDR3 covers 18 residues. The germline gives CDR1 SGDLS, CDR2 YYNGEE. The CDR3 region has the DNA TGTGCCAGCAGCGTAGGATCCCTAGCGGGGGGTGGCCAAGAGACCCAGTACTTC. Its protein product is CASSVGSLAGGGQETQYF.

The sample holds one count of this clone. The chain carries TRBV19 and TRBJ2-1, with 10 nucleotides matching TRBD1. This CDR3 region has 15 residues. The V gene end was trimmed by 1 base and the J gene end by 7 bases; junction bases not matched to a gene: 4. Germline V lookup: CDR1 LNHDA, CDR2 SQIVND (reference sequence). The CDR3 bases are TGTGCCAGTAGTATAGGGACAGGGGGAGTTAATGAGCAGTTCTTC. Its protein product is CASSIGTGGVNEQFF.

CDR3 sequence: CASSSPDSSTNEAFF. DNA of the CDR3: TGTGCCAGCAGCTCACCGGACAGCTCAACAAATGAAGCTTTCTTT. The chain couples TRBV7-9 to TRBJ1-1, with D perhaps matching TRBD1 (6 bases). Germline CDR1 SEHNR, CDR2 FQNEAQ (reference sequence). Trimming cost V 4 bases and J 7 bases, with 19 bases left between them. This CDR3 spans 15 amino acids.

DNA of the CDR3: TGTGCCAGCAGCGGGACAGACTATGGCTACACCTTC. Translating it yields CASSGTDYGYTF. The chain employs TRBV11-1 and TRBJ1-2; TRBD1 matches at 7 bases. Per germline, CDR1 SGHAT and CDR2 FQDESV (reference sequence). This CDR3 region has 12 residues. V lost 5 bases to trimming and J lost 3 bases; unmatched junction nucleotides: 0.

The J gene is TRBJ1-5, the V gene TRBV4-2; the D is unclear. Germline lookup yields CDR1 LGHNA and CDR2 YNFKEQ. This CDR3 comprises 14 residues. V was pared by 1 base and J by 4 bases, with 8 bases between. CDR3 region: CASSQVAGNQPQHF. The DNA for the CDR3 is TGTGCCAGCAGCCAAGTTGCGGGAAATCAGCCCCAGCATTTT.

The genes are TRBV2 and TRBJ2-5; 9 positions agree with TRBD2. V lost 5 bases, J lost 7 bases, and 11 bases stayed unmatched. CDR3 size: 15 residues. The V gene's germline CDR1 is SNHLY and CDR2 FYNNEI. In nucleotides, the CDR3 is TGTGCCAGCAGTCAACCCGGGACTAGCACCGTGACCCAGTACTTC. Its protein product is CASSQPGTSTVTQYF.

Of note for this clone: The junction differs from germline at one of its ends, possibly a read error. The chain combines TRBV4-1 with TRBJ2-3; 7 bases match TRBD2. This CDR3 comprises 16 residues. CDR1 MGHRA and CDR2 YSYEKL come from the germline V gene. The CDR3 DNA follows: TGCGCCAGCAACCAACTTTACCGGGAGGCCACAGATACGCAGTATTTT. This codes for CASNQLYREATDTQYF.

The chain links TRBV7-9 to TRBJ1-1; TRBD1 is a possible D gene (5 bases). Germline assignment: CDR1 SEHNR and CDR2 FQNEAQ (reference sequence). This CDR3 region has 14 residues. V was pared by 2 bases and J by 2 bases, with 9 bases between. The CDR3 sequence is CASSLRGENTEAFF. In DNA form, the CDR3 reads TGTGCCAGCAGCTTACGGGGGGAAAACACTGAAGCTTTCTTT. Looking up the rest from reference TRBV7-9 and TRBJ1-1 gives the full variable domain: DTGVSQNPRHKITKRGQNVTFRCDPISEHNRLYWYRQTLGQGPEFLTYFQNEAQLEKSRLLSDRFSAERPKGSFSTLEIQRTEQGDSAMYLCASSLRGENTEAFFGQGTRLTVV.

The CDR3 DNA reads as TGTGCCAGCAGTTTATCAGGGGGCCGGGGCTACACCTTC. This codes for CASSLSGGRGYTF. This chain uses TRBV27 with TRBJ1-2; 7 bases agree with TRBD1. Trimming took 0 bases from V and 8 from J; bases not matched to a gene: 3. Germline assignment: CDR1 MNHEY and CDR2 SMNVEV (reference sequence). The CDR3 extends over 13 amino acids.